This record looks at one T cell receptor (beta chain) sequence and its context. This record belongs to a study of blood T cell repertoires in COVID-19. As handled by the study authors: Researchers report that nucleated cell counts were estimated from reference gene primer amplification. Sequencing was performed with immunoSEQ multiplex PCR; in TCRdb, only in-frame clones are kept and a portion is missing. V, J and clone size were drawn from that table, and D and trimming were deduced from the DNA. The sample has 220,000 or so clones, approximately 85% seen once. Germline CDR1 SGHAT, CDR2 FQNNGV. The length of the CDR3 is 13 residues. With 2 bases removed from V and 8 bases from J, the gap between germline ends came to 9 bases.

The TCR originated in a woman between 45 and 65 years old who had recovered from COVID-19. The sample comprised PBMCs or T cells enriched from blood (not recorded which). The rearrangement uses TRBV11-2 and TRBJ1-4; D ambiguous. The CDR3 is CASSLSTGEKLFF. The CDR3 DNA follows: TGTGCCAGCAGCTTAAGCACGGGGGAAAAACTGTTTTTT.